These 25 T cell receptor beta chains originate from one sample sequenced in a study of T cell repertoires and Cas9 in healthy adults. Repertoires were generated with immunoSEQ multiplex PCR, while TCRdb's copy carries only in-frame clones and drops some. The sample carries around 23,000 clones, 85% to 95% recorded once. Specimen: CD4+ effector T cells (CD127+, CD25-, CD137-, CD154-) from PBMCs; culture status not recorded. Receptors originate from a human donor in good health.

The V gene is TRBV7-3, the J gene TRBJ1-1; a possible D gene is TRBD1 (6 bases). The germline V and J ends were trimmed by 5 bases and 4 bases, with 11 bases remaining between them. In germline, CDR1 is SGHTA, CDR2 FQGTGA. CDR3 length: 13 amino acids. CDR3 coding DNA: TGTGCCAGCAGCCCGGGGGGCCGCACTGAAGCTTTCTTT. It is translated as CASSPGGRTEAFF.

The rearrangement joins TRBV27 to TRBJ2-7; 8 bases map to TRBD1. This CDR3 is 14 amino acids long. In germline, CDR1 is MNHEY, CDR2 SMNVEV (reference sequence). The V segment lost 6 bases and the J segment 0 bases; nucleotides outside the gene matches: 4. CDR3 DNA: TGTGCCAGCAGCCTCGACAGGGGCTCCTACGAGCAGTACGTC. Translated: CASSLDRGSYEQYV.

There are a few counts of this clone. The V and J genes are TRBV30 and TRBJ1-6; D call uncertain. CDR1 is GTSNPN, CDR2 SVGIG, per germline (reference sequence). The CDR3 covers 13 residues. With 8 bases removed from V and 1 base from J, the gap between germline ends came to 9 bases. The CDR3 protein is CAGGRSYNSPLHF. In DNA form, the CDR3 reads TGTGCCGGAGGACGGTCCTATAATTCACCCCTCCACTTT.

This chain uses TRBV7-7 with TRBJ2-7; the match to TRBD1 covers 7 bases. Per the germline V gene, CDR1 is SSHAT and CDR2 is FNYEAQ (reference sequence). J was trimmed by 7 bases and V by 4 bases; bases with no gene match: 16. The CDR3 totals 16 residues. The CDR3: CASSSSLCQGVGEQYV. The CDR3 DNA sequence: TGTGCCAGCAGCTCTAGTTTGTGTCAGGGGGTGGGGGAGCAGTACGTC.

This sequence joins TRBV5-6 and TRBJ2-2, with 8 bases identical to TRBD2. This CDR3 is built from 13 residues. Germline-derived CDR1 and CDR2 are SGHDT and YYEEEE. V was clipped by 4 bases and J by 7 bases; unmatched bases: 3. CDR3 in DNA: TGTGCCAGCAGCCATACTAGCGGCGGGGAGCTGTTTTTT. Protein: CASSHTSGGELFF.

The rearrangement joins TRBV25-1 to TRBJ2-2; a possible D gene is TRBD1 (6 bases). Germline CDR1 reads MGHDK; CDR2 reads SYGVNS. This CDR3 is 15 amino acids long. Deletions cut 3 bases from V and 1 base from J, with 9 bases between. The CDR3 here is CASSDSTGNTGELFF. The CDR3 bases are TGTGCCAGCAGTGATTCGACAGGGAACACCGGGGAGCTGTTTTTT.

Comments on this clone: At one end, the junction sequence differs from germline, possibly due to a read error. Other DNA sequences within the sample encode an identical CDR3. The rearrangement uses TRBV2 and TRBJ1-5, with 9 positions matching TRBD1. CDR3 size: 13 residues. CDR1 is SNHLY, CDR2 FYNNEI, per germline. Written as DNA, the CDR3 is TGTGCCAGGAGTGGGGGACAGGGTCAGCCCCAGCATTTT. It is translated as CARSGGQGQPQHF.

Concerning this clone: No conserved phenylalanine or tryptophan is present at the end of the CDR3, so a read error is the likely explanation. The chain carries TRBV7-2 and TRBJ1-2; maybe TRBD1 (5 bases). The germline V gene has CDR1 SGHTA and CDR2 FQGNSA. Between the trimmed V and J ends, which lost 4 bases and 8 bases, there was a span of 17 bases. CDR3 size: 14 residues. CDR3 nucleotide sequence: TGTGCCAGCAGCTCGGGACCAGGGACTTGGGGCTACACCCTC. Its protein product is CASSSGPGTWGYTL.

The chain uses TRBV9 and TRBJ1-5; 9 bases map to TRBD1. There are 15 residues in the CDR3. J lost 3 bases, V lost 5 bases, and 6 bases had no gene match. Germline lookup yields CDR1 SGDLS and CDR2 YYNGEE. The DNA of the CDR3 is TGTGCCAGCAGTGTACAGGGGGCTTTCAATCAGCCCCAGCATTTT. Translating it yields CASSVQGAFNQPQHF. The full variable domain, rest sourced from reference TRBV9 and TRBJ1-5, is DSGVTQTPKHLITATGQRVTLRCSPRSGDLSVYWYQQSLDQGLQFLIQYYNGEERAKGNILERFSAQQFPDLHSELNLSSLELGDSALYFCASSVQGAFNQPQHFGDGTRLSIL.

This chain joins TRBV7-9 and TRBJ1-1; 7 nucleotides agree with TRBD1. Germline V gives CDR1 SEHNR, CDR2 FQNEAQ (reference sequence). The CDR3 runs to 17 residues. V dropped 4 bases and J dropped 11; count of bases not matched to a gene: 22. CDR3 nucleotide sequence: TGTGCCAGCAGCTCCCCAGGGGGTAATCGCCGGTTCGGTGAGGCTTTCTTT. Translated: CASSSPGGNRRFGEAFF.

The gene calls are TRBV7-2 and TRBJ1-4, with unresolved D. This CDR3 region has 16 residues. Trimming cost V 3 bases and J 3 bases, with 14 bases left between them. The germline V gene encodes CDR1 SGHTA and CDR2 FQGNSA. The CDR3 spells CASSFWGGASNEKLFF. CDR3 DNA: TGTGCCAGCAGCTTTTGGGGAGGCGCCTCTAATGAAAAACTGTTTTTT.

This chain joins TRBV19 and TRBJ1-5; the match to TRBD1 covers 8 bases. Germline V gives CDR1 LNHDA, CDR2 SQIVND (reference sequence). V lost 8 bases, J lost 6 bases, and 9 bases stayed unmatched. The CDR3 loop spans 14 amino acids. CDR3 in DNA: TGTGCCAGTTCCCCCTCGACAGGGGCTCAGCCCCAGCATTTT. Translating it yields CASSPSTGAQPQHF.

The chain couples TRBV25-1 to TRBJ1-2; maybe TRBD1 (6 bases). Germline values: CDR1 MGHDK, CDR2 SYGVNS. The CDR3 has 12 residues. The germline V and J ends were trimmed by 5 bases and 8 bases, with 12 bases remaining between them. This CDR3 reads CASSKRGDGYTF. The CDR3 nucleotides are TGTGCCAGCAGTAAGAGGGGGGACGGCTACACCTTC.

The rearrangement links TRBV7-3 to TRBJ1-4; perhaps TRBD1 as D (6 bases). From germline, CDR1 is SGHTA and CDR2 FQGTGA. The CDR3 is 14 residues long. Trimming shortened V by 5 bases and J by 5 bases, and 12 bases separated the two germline ends. The CDR3 is CASSQRQDNEKLFF. For the CDR3, the DNA is TGTGCCAGCAGCCAAAGACAGGACAATGAAAAACTGTTTTTT.

The rearrangement links TRBV7-8 to TRBJ1-1, with D unresolved. The CDR3 sequence is 13 residues long. In germline, CDR1 is SGHVS, CDR2 FQNEAQ. V gave up 3 bases and J gave up 1 base, with 6 bases separating them. CDR3 coding DNA: TGTGCCAGCAGCTTGTCAGAGAACACTGAAGCTTTCTTT. It is translated as CASSLSENTEAFF.

The rearrangement links TRBV28 to TRBJ1-6; no definite D call. This CDR3 comprises 11 residues. The V gene's germline CDR1 is MDHEN and CDR2 SYDVKM. Trimming pared 6 bases from V and 4 bases from J, leaving 1 base between. The CDR3 is CASRYNSPLHF. The CDR3 nucleotides read TGTGCCAGCAGATATAATTCACCCCTCCACTTT.

The rearrangement joins TRBV12-5 to TRBJ1-4, with D hard to call. This CDR3 contains 12 residues. V lost 1 base and J 12 bases, leaving 9 bases between the germline ends. Per germline, CDR1 LGHNT and CDR2 FRNRAP. CDR3 loop: CASGLGEWELFF. The DNA for the CDR3 is TGTGCTAGTGGTTTGGGGGAGTGGGAACTGTTTTTT.

The chain is built from TRBV4-3 and TRBJ2-3; D possibly corresponds to TRBD2 (5 bases). The V gene's germline CDR1 is LGHNA and CDR2 YSLEER. The V gene lost 0 bases and the J gene lost 8 bases, with 18 bases spanning the gap. The CDR3 contains 16 residues. CDR3 region: CASSQEQRSHGGTQYF. CDR3 in DNA: TGCGCCAGCAGCCAAGAACAGCGGTCCCATGGAGGTACGCAGTATTTT.

V and J are TRBV12-5 and TRBJ2-7; weak D call: TRBD1 (5 bases). This CDR3 contains 14 residues. CDR1 is LGHNT, CDR2 FRNRAP, per germline. The V gene lost 1 base and the J gene lost 3 bases, with 10 bases spanning the gap. The CDR3 bases are TGTGCTAGTGGTTTGGGTCAGGGTTACTACGAGCAGTACTTC. Encoded protein: CASGLGQGYYEQYF.

The chain has TRBV6-1 and TRBJ2-7; D remains unclear. V lost 4 bases, J lost 3 bases, and 7 bases lay in between. The CDR3 runs to 12 residues. Germline V CDR1 and CDR2: MNHNS, SASEGT. The chain's CDR3 is CASSGVGYEQYV. CDR3 in DNA: TGTGCCAGCAGTGGGGTGGGCTACGAGCAGTACGTC.

This clone was detected once. The V and J genes are TRBV23-1 and TRBJ2-7, with 7 bases aligning to TRBD1. TRBV23-1 is identified as an open reading frame with a role that is uncertain. V shed 11 bases, J shed 0 bases, and the junction held 4 bases outside the gene matches. The CDR3 covers 12 residues. CDR3 nucleotides: TGCGCCGACAGGGCACTCTCCTACGAGCAGTACTTC. This gives the protein CADRALSYEQYF.

This chain uses TRBV7-2 with TRBJ2-5; D might be TRBD1 (6 bases). The CDR3 spans 15 residues. V lost 0 bases and J 7 bases, leaving 15 bases between the germline ends. The germline V gene encodes CDR1 SGHTA and CDR2 FQGNSA. This CDR3 is CASSLAGQIGGTQYF. CDR3 DNA sequence: TGTGCCAGCAGCTTAGCCGGACAGATTGGGGGGACCCAGTACTTC. The full variable domain, its missing parts supplied by reference TRBV7-2 and TRBJ2-5, is GAGVSQSPSNKVTEKGKDVELRCDPISGHTALYWYRQSLGQGLEFLIYFQGNSAPDKSGLPSDRFSAERTGGSVSTLTIQRTQQEDSAVYLCASSLAGQIGGTQYFGPGTRLLVL.

J is TRBJ2-1 and V is TRBV28; 8 bases align to TRBD2. V gave up 4 bases and J gave up 5 bases; unmatched junction bases: 7. The CDR3 is 15 residues long. Germline CDR1 reads MDHEN; CDR2 reads SYDVKM. The CDR3 loop reads CASSSPGGGDNEQFF. In DNA, the CDR3 is TGTGCCAGCAGTTCCCCGGGGGGGGGTGACAATGAGCAGTTCTTC.

The CDR3 reads CASSRVRLGQRGANYGYTF. The CDR3 DNA follows: TGTGCCAGCAGCCGCGTCCGGTTGGGCCAAAGGGGGGCTAACTATGGCTACACCTTC. This rearrangement joins TRBV28 to TRBJ1-2; the D gene is possibly TRBD1 (6 bases). The CDR3 has 19 amino acids. Germline V gene data show CDR1 as MDHEN and CDR2 as SYDVKM. V lost 6 bases and J lost 0, with 26 bases in between.

The chain combines TRBV9 with TRBJ1-2, with TRBD1 matching over 7 bases. Germline V gives CDR1 SGDLS, CDR2 YYNGEE. The trim removed 2 bases at V and 4 bases at J, leaving 8 bases unmatched. This CDR3 spans 15 amino acids. CDR3 in amino acids: CASSVTGSRGYGYTF. DNA for the CDR3: TGTGCCAGCAGCGTGACAGGGAGTCGGGGCTATGGCTACACCTTC.